This T cell receptor beta chain was identified in a study of cytomegalovirus exposure and HLA in healthy donors. Note on this clone: Its matching antigen is unknown.

The study's findings and limits: Presence/absence analyses assumed roughly uniform sequencing depth across donors. In a later analysis, TCR beta V- and J-gene trimming was associated with a missense DCLRE1C variant.

Healthy individuals who donated bone marrow served as the donors. Primers for the PCR totalled 60 Vbeta and 13 Jbeta. Only in-frame clones appear in the TCRdb table, and some are missing; sequencing was by immunoSEQ multiplex PCR. Its table records about 39,000 clones. The junction had 4 bases not matched to a gene; V was cut back by 3 bases and J by 4 bases. The CDR3 sequence is 14 residues long. The germline gives CDR1 SNHLY, CDR2 FYNNEI. This sequence originates from a woman between 25 and 40 years old in good health and CMV-seropositive. This sequence joins TRBV2 and TRBJ1-2; TRBD1 agrees at 8 bases. Sequences were obtained from PBMCs. The CDR3 here is CASSEAGGIYGYTF. The DNA for the CDR3 is TGTGCCAGCAGTGAGGCAGGGGGCATCTATGGCTACACCTTC.